These 8 T cell receptor beta chains originate from one sample sequenced in a study of blood T cell repertoires in COVID-19. Using immunoSEQ multiplex PCR, the repertoire was profiled, and TCRdb retains in-frame clones only, with some absent. The table has 130,000 or so clones, roughly four fifths seen once; the top ten hold approximately 4.9%. Sequencing was performed on peripheral blood. The receptors shown here come from a woman aged 70 to 79 with acute or convalescent COVID-19.

The chain links TRBV5-5 to TRBJ2-6; maybe TRBD2 (6 bases). Germline-derived CDR1 and CDR2 are SGHKS and YYEKEE (reference sequence). V was pared by 4 bases and J by 0 bases, with 11 bases between. This CDR3 is built from 16 residues. The CDR3 DNA sequence: TGTGCCAGCAGCCGGGACTGGAGCTCTGGGGCCAACGTCCTGACTTTC. Translation: CASSRDWSSGANVLTF.

This clone was seen only a few times. This chain links TRBV7-8 with TRBJ1-6; D gene unclear. Germline V gene sequence: CDR1 SGHVS, CDR2 FQNEAQ. V lost 0 bases and J lost 7, with 13 bases in between. The CDR3 totals 16 residues. CDR3 residues: CASSLAGGLWNSPLHF. The CDR3, as DNA: TGTGCCAGCAGCTTAGCAGGAGGCCTCTGGAATTCACCCCTCCACTTT.

The chain links TRBV7-2 to TRBJ1-3; weak D call: TRBD1 (6 bases). CDR1 is SGHTA, CDR2 FQGNSA, per germline. CDR3 length: 15 residues. V lost 4 bases and J lost 6, with 16 bases in between. The CDR3 reads CASSSRGGGVNTIYF. The CDR3 DNA reads TGTGCCAGCAGCTCCCGGGGAGGGGGAGTAAACACCATATATTTT.

The V and J genes are TRBV11-2 and TRBJ1-2; D is unclear. The CDR3 sequence is 16 residues long. Trimming took 5 bases from V and 1 from J, leaving 17 bases between them. CDR1 SGHAT and CDR2 FQNNGV come from the germline V gene. The CDR3: CASSPISRRDNYGYTF. DNA for the CDR3: TGTGCCAGCAGCCCGATTAGCCGGAGGGATAACTATGGCTACACCTTC.

The chain combines TRBV5-1 with TRBJ2-3; 7 bases match TRBD2. Germline lookup yields CDR1 SGHRS and CDR2 YFSETQ. Trimming removed 0 bases from V and 2 bases from J; junction bases left unmatched: 18. The CDR3 covers 20 residues. As DNA, the CDR3 is TGCGCCAGCAGCTTGGCCCTTCGTTCGGCGGGAGACTTCATCACAGATACGCAGTATTTT. It specifies CASSLALRSAGDFITDTQYF.

V gene TRBV6-1 combines with J gene TRBJ1-2, with TRBD1 identical over 7 bases. Per the germline V gene, CDR1 is MNHNS and CDR2 is SASEGT. V lost 0 bases to trimming and J lost 8 bases; unmatched junction nucleotides: 3. The length of the CDR3 is 13 residues. The CDR3 coding sequence is TGTGCCAGCAGTGAAGCTCGGGACAGCGGCTACACCTTC. Translated: CASSEARDSGYTF.

This clone was counted only a few times. The V gene is TRBV6-5, the J gene TRBJ1-5, with D possibly TRBD1 on 5 matching bases. The CDR3 totals 13 residues. The germline gives CDR1 MNHEY, CDR2 SVGAGI. V was pared by 6 bases and J by 2 bases, with 8 bases between. CDR3 region: CASSREGNQPQHF. The CDR3 DNA reads as TGTGCCAGCAGCAGGGAGGGCAATCAGCCCCAGCATTTT.

Regarding this clone: One end of the junction varies from germline; a read error may be responsible. V is TRBV2 and J is TRBJ1-2; D is unresolved. CDR3 size: 12 residues. Germline V gene sequence: CDR1 SNHLY, CDR2 FYNNEI. The CDR3 region has the DNA TGTGCCAGCAGTCAAGCCGGCTATGGCTACACCTTC. This gives the protein CASSQAGYGYTF.